A single sample gave rise to the 29 T cell receptor beta chains below, sequenced in a study of blood T cell repertoires in COVID-19. Only in-frame clones appear in the TCRdb table, and some are missing; sequencing was by immunoSEQ multiplex PCR. The data show 160,000 or so clones, approximately 75% seen once. The specimen sequenced was peripheral blood. These TCRs come from a human donor in a cohort sampled during active COVID-19.

The V gene is TRBV5-1, the J gene TRBJ2-5; D possibly corresponds to TRBD1 (6 bases). CDR1 is SGHRS, CDR2 YFSETQ, per germline. V shed 3 bases and J shed 4 bases, with 22 bases lying between them. This CDR3 region has 17 residues. CDR3 DNA sequence: TGCGCCAGCAGCTCCCTACCCGGGGCAGGGGATCGAGAGACCCAGTACTTC. Protein sequence: CASSSLPGAGDRETQYF.

In DNA form, the CDR3 reads TGTGCCAGCAGCTTAGTAACAGGGAGCACAGATACGCAGTATTTT. Amino acid sequence: CASSLVTGSTDTQYF. V usage is TRBV11-2 and J usage is TRBJ2-3; weak D call: TRBD1 (6 bases). Trimming removed 1 base at V and 0 bases at J, with 8 bases between. This CDR3 is built from 15 residues. Germline CDR1 and CDR2: SGHAT and FQNNGV.

The chain is built from TRBV28 and TRBJ1-2; 9 bases match TRBD1. Germline V gene lookup returns CDR1 MDHEN and CDR2 SYDVKM. J gave up 8 bases and V 3 bases, and 7 bases lay outside the gene matches. This CDR3 is 14 amino acids long. The DNA of the CDR3 is TGTGCCAGCAGTTTGGGACAGGGAAGGGGAGGCTACACCTTC. Translation gives CASSLGQGRGGYTF.

The V and J genes are TRBV20-1 and TRBJ1-1; unclear D gene. In germline, CDR1 is DFQATT, CDR2 SNEGSKA (reference sequence). CDR3 length: 13 residues. Trimming stripped 3 bases from V and 5 bases from J, with 13 bases between. As DNA, the CDR3 is TGCAGTGCTAGTCTTGCAGCGGGAACTGAAGCTTTCTTT. It encodes CSASLAAGTEAFF.

The chain employs TRBV6-2 or TRBV6-3 and TRBJ1-4, with D unresolved. Trimming pared 2 bases from V and 8 bases from J, leaving 3 bases between. This CDR3 contains 11 residues. CDR1 is MNHEY and CDR2 is SVGEGT in the germline V gene. CDR3 bases: TGTGCCAGCAGTTACGGCGAAAAACTGTTTTTT. Translated, it gives CASSYGEKLFF.

This clone appeared a few times. The chain couples TRBV5-1 to TRBJ2-1; TRBD2 matches 10 bases. The CDR3 runs to 16 residues. V shed 0 bases and J 6 bases; nucleotides not matched to a gene: 6. The V gene's germline CDR1 is SGHRS and CDR2 YFSETQ. CDR3 region: CASSLGPSGGGNEQFF. The CDR3 nucleotides are TGCGCCAGCAGCTTGGGTCCTAGCGGGGGTGGCAATGAGCAGTTCTTC.

The V and J genes are TRBV19 and TRBJ1-5, with 7 positions matching TRBD1. Looked up from germline, CDR1 is LNHDA and CDR2 is SQIVND (reference sequence). The V gene end was trimmed by 7 bases and the J gene end by 6 bases; junction bases not matched to a gene: 6. The CDR3 loop spans 13 amino acids. Written as DNA, the CDR3 is TGTGCCAGTATAGACAGGGTAGGTCAGCCCCAGCATTTT. It specifies CASIDRVGQPQHF.

This rearrangement joins TRBV7-2 to TRBJ1-6; 7 nucleotides align to TRBD1. This CDR3 contains 14 residues. J was trimmed by 9 bases and V by 5 bases; bases with no gene match: 7. CDR1 is SGHTA and CDR2 is FQGNSA in the germline V gene. As DNA, the CDR3 is TGTGCCAGCAGCCCGTCACAGGGGCCTTCACCCCTCCACTTT. As protein: CASSPSQGPSPLHF.

The chain is built from TRBV7-2 and TRBJ2-7; the D is unclear. The V end lost 8 bases, the J end lost 6 bases, and 17 bases lay between the germline ends. The CDR3 loop spans 13 amino acids. CDR1 and CDR2 (germline): SGHTA, FQGNSA. In nucleotides, the CDR3 is TGTGCCAGCCGGCTTCTAGTATCCGGCGAGCAGTACTTC. Encoded protein: CASRLLVSGEQYF.

The chain couples TRBV2 to TRBJ2-5; maybe TRBD2 (6 bases). V was trimmed by 3 bases and J by 4 bases, leaving 12 bases between them. CDR1 is SNHLY, CDR2 FYNNEI, per germline. This CDR3 is 14 amino acids long. The CDR3, as DNA: TGTGCCAGCAGTGAGTTTGTGGGAGGAGAGACCCAGTACTTC. Translation gives CASSEFVGGETQYF.

J is TRBJ2-2 and V is TRBV5-1, with D uncertain. Germline V lookup: CDR1 SGHRS, CDR2 YFSETQ. CDR3 length equals 14 residues. V was trimmed by 0 bases and J by 4 bases, leaving 7 bases between them. For the CDR3, the DNA is TGCGCCAGCAGCTTGGGGCGGTCCACCGGGGAGCTGTTTTTT. This translates into CASSLGRSTGELFF.

The V call is TRBV10-3, the J call TRBJ2-2; TRBD1 is a possible D gene (6 bases). This CDR3 region has 15 residues. The V and J ends lost 4 bases and 0 bases respectively, with 9 bases between them. Germline CDR1 is ENHRY and CDR2 is SYGVKD. CDR3 amino acids: CAISGGTTNTGELFF. As DNA, the CDR3 is TGTGCCATCAGTGGGGGGACAACGAACACCGGGGAGCTGTTTTTT.

The V gene is TRBV30, the J gene TRBJ2-1, with unresolved D. The CDR3 length is 15 residues. Germline CDR1 reads GTSNPN; CDR2 reads SVGIG (reference sequence). V lost 0 bases, J lost 7 bases, and 16 bases lay in between. CDR3 coding DNA: TGTGCCTGGAGTGTACGTGGGCAGTTCAAAAATGAGCAGTTCTTC. Protein: CAWSVRGQFKNEQFF.

This clone was seen more than once but under ten times. The rearrangement joins TRBV7-6 to TRBJ1-5; D may be TRBD1 (5 bases). Looked up from germline, CDR1 is SGHVS and CDR2 is FNYEAQ. Trimming took 1 base from V and 2 from J, leaving 9 bases between them. CDR3 length: 15 residues. The CDR3 loop reads CASSLGGGGNQPQHF. CDR3 DNA sequence: TGTGCCAGCAGCTTAGGGGGCGGGGGCAATCAGCCCCAGCATTTT.

Written as DNA, the CDR3 is TGCGCCAGCAGCCAAGAACGGAGCAGGGGCGCGTACGAGCAGTACTTC. It encodes CASSQERSRGAYEQYF. This sequence joins TRBV4-3 and TRBJ2-7, with a possible D match to TRBD1 (6 bases). From germline, CDR1 is LGHNA and CDR2 YSLEER. The length of the CDR3 is 16 residues. Trimming pared 0 bases from V and 4 bases from J, leaving 16 bases between.

V usage is TRBV27 and J usage is TRBJ2-6; D might be TRBD2 (5 bases). Germline values: CDR1 MNHEY, CDR2 SMNVEV (reference sequence). V was clipped by 2 bases and J by 4 bases, with 18 bases between them. The CDR3 is made up of 18 amino acids. CDR3 protein: CASSLKGEGSGGANVLTF. CDR3 coding DNA: TGTGCCAGCAGTTTAAAGGGAGAGGGAAGTGGAGGGGCCAACGTCCTGACTTTC. Complete variable domain (other parts from reference TRBV27 and TRBJ2-6): EAQVTQNPRYLITVTGKKLTVTCSQNMNHEYMSWYRQDPGLGLRQIYYSMNVEVTDKGDVPEGYKVSRKEKRNFPLILESPSPNQTSLYFCASSLKGEGSGGANVLTFGAGSRLTVL.

The chain links TRBV4-3 to TRBJ1-2; 7 bases line up with TRBD1. The CDR3 runs 15 residues. The junction had 6 bases not matched to a gene; V was cut back by 0 bases and J by 5 bases. From germline, CDR1 is LGHNA and CDR2 YSLEER. The CDR3 DNA sequence: TGCGCCAGCAGCCAAGATCAGGGGGTGTGGTATGGCTACACCTTC. The encoded protein is CASSQDQGVWYGYTF.

The gene calls are TRBV4-1 and TRBJ2-7; D unresolved. The CDR3 is made up of 12 amino acids. The germline CDR1 and CDR2 sequences are MGHRA and YSYEKL. V was clipped by 0 bases and J by 9 bases, with 9 bases between them. This CDR3 is CASSQDETLQYF. CDR3 bases: TGCGCCAGCAGCCAAGATGAGACATTGCAGTACTTC.

This clone was recorded a few times. V is TRBV9 and J is TRBJ2-2, with D possibly TRBD2 on 7 matching bases. V was pared by 10 bases and J by 0 bases, with 19 bases between. Germline values: CDR1 SGDLS, CDR2 YYNGEE. This CDR3 spans 16 amino acids. The CDR3 loop is CARRVGGGPNTGELFF. As DNA, the CDR3 is TGTGCCCGCCGCGTAGGGGGGGGCCCGAACACCGGGGAGCTGTTTTTT.

The V call is TRBV9, the J call TRBJ2-7; TRBD2 agrees at 15 bases. The J segment lost 1 base and the V segment lost 4 bases, leaving 12 bases of the junction unmatched. The germline gives CDR1 SGDLS, CDR2 YYNGEE. The CDR3 consists of 19 residues. The CDR3 nucleotides are TGTGCCAGCAGCCCGAGAATCACCGGGACTAGCGGGAGGTCCTACGAGCAGTACTTC. This codes for CASSPRITGTSGRSYEQYF.

The gene calls are TRBV25-1 and TRBJ2-1; 8 bases agree with TRBD2. The germline CDR1 and CDR2 sequences are MGHDK and SYGVNS. Unmatched junction bases numbered 0, after V lost 6 bases and J lost 2 bases. This CDR3 contains 13 residues. CDR3 coding DNA: TGTGCCAGCAGCGGGGGGGCCTACAATGAGCAGTTCTTC. This sequence encodes CASSGGAYNEQFF.

This chain joins TRBV4-3 and TRBJ2-2, with 9 bases lining up with TRBD1. The CDR3 is 17 residues long. CDR1 and CDR2 from the germline V gene are LGHNA and YSLEER. V was clipped by 0 bases and J by 6 bases; unmatched bases: 8. For the CDR3, the DNA is TGCGCCAGCAGCCAAGATCGGGGGACAGGGACCTCCGGGGAGCTGTTTTTT. Amino acids: CASSQDRGTGTSGELFF.

This rearrangement joins TRBV12-3 or TRBV12-4 to TRBJ1-3, with a weak D call TRBD1 (5 bases). The CDR3 spans 13 residues. V lost 8 bases, J lost 0 bases, and 8 bases lay in between. The chain's CDR3 is CASGATSGNTIYF. The CDR3 DNA reads TGTGCCAGCGGGGCCACCTCTGGAAACACCATATATTTT.

The rearrangement links TRBV9 to TRBJ1-1; no clear D gene. Trimming removed 1 base from V and 3 bases from J, with 13 bases in between. This CDR3 spans 15 amino acids. Germline lookup yields CDR1 SGDLS and CDR2 YYNGEE. The CDR3 DNA reads TGTGCCAGCAGCGTACATCAGGCCGGGGACACTGAAGCTTTCTTT. It codes for CASSVHQAGDTEAFF. Combining the CDR3 with reference TRBV9 and TRBJ1-1 gives the whole variable domain DSGVTQTPKHLITATGQRVTLRCSPRSGDLSVYWYQQSLDQGLQFLIQYYNGEERAKGNILERFSAQQFPDLHSELNLSSLELGDSALYFCASSVHQAGDTEAFFGQGTRLTVV.

The V and J genes are TRBV4-3 and TRBJ2-6; D ambiguous. There are 17 residues in the CDR3. The germline CDR1 and CDR2 sequences are LGHNA and YSLEER. Trimming pared 0 bases from V and 0 bases from J, leaving 9 bases between. The CDR3 DNA reads TGCGCCAGCAGCCAAGAATCAGGATCCTCTGGGGCCAACGTCCTGACTTTC. Translated: CASSQESGSSGANVLTF.

The chain uses TRBV7-6 and TRBJ2-7; 15 nucleotides line up with TRBD2. The CDR3 sequence is 15 residues long. Trimming removed 3 bases from V and 4 bases from J; junction bases left unmatched: 1. The germline V gene has CDR1 SGHVS and CDR2 FNYEAQ. The CDR3 DNA sequence: TGTGCCAGCAGCTTGGGACTAGCGGGGGGTTACGAGCAGTACTTC. Protein: CASSLGLAGGYEQYF.

The chain couples TRBV21-1 to TRBJ2-7; the D segment call TRBD2 is taken from the table without a DNA check. TRBV21-1 is an annotated pseudogene. The CDR3 runs 10 residues. In nucleotides, the CDR3 is TGTGCCAGCAGCCCGGGTGAACAGTACTTC. It specifies CASSPGEQYF.

This clone was counted once. The chain is built from TRBV2 and TRBJ2-2, with no clear D. The CDR3 runs 14 residues. V shed 3 bases and J shed 3 bases, with 8 bases lying between them. Germline V gives CDR1 SNHLY, CDR2 FYNNEI. This chain's CDR3 is CASSELDYTGELFF. The CDR3, as DNA: TGTGCCAGCAGTGAGTTAGACTACACCGGGGAGCTGTTTTTT.

The chain couples TRBV27 to TRBJ2-7; 11 nucleotides agree with TRBD2. J was trimmed by 3 bases and V by 5 bases; bases with no gene match: 9. The germline V gene has CDR1 MNHEY and CDR2 SMNVEV (reference sequence). This CDR3 region has 16 residues. The CDR3 sequence is CASSPLTSGKRYEQYF. The CDR3 DNA is TGTGCCAGCAGTCCGCTGACTAGCGGGAAGCGCTACGAGCAGTACTTC.